This T cell receptor (beta chain) was captured in a study of control samples from healthy donors and cancer patients. V dropped 2 bases and J dropped 7; count of bases not matched to a gene: 7. Germline loops: CDR1 GTSNPN, CDR2 SVGIG (reference sequence). The CDR3 runs 13 residues. The protocol was immunoSEQ multiplex PCR, while the TCRdb copy is restricted to in-frame clones and leaves out a portion. This table has 45,000 to 70,000 clones, approximately 90% appearing once. The V and J genes are TRBV30 and TRBJ1-1, with 7 bases identical to TRBD1. The clonotype originates from a young man with colorectal cancer. The sequencing sample was made of PBMCs. This CDR3 is CAWSPNRGYEAFF. The CDR3 nucleotides are TGTGCCTGGAGTCCTAACAGGGGATATGAAGCTTTCTTT.